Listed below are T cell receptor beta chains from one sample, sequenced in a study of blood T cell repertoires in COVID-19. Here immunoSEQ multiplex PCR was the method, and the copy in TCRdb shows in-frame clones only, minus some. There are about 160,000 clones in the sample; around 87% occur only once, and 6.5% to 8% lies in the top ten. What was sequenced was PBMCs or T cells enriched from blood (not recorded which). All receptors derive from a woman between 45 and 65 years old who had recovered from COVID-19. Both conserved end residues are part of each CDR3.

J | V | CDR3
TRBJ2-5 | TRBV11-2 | CASSFWGGARETQYF
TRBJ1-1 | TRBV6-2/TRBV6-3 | CASSYAAMNTEAFF
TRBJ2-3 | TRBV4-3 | CASSQELAEGLDTQYF
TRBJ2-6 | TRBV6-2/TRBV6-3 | CASSPLLAGGTRSGANVLTF
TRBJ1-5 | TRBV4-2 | CASSLSGDSNQPQHF
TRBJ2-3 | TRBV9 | CASSVVSSGTDTQYF
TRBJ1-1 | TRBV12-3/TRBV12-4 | CASSLRLSTEAFF
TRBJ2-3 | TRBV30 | CACSQGRRTDTQYF
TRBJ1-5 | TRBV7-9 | CASSLVSSNQPQHF
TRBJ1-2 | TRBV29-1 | CSVEPRRTGPNGYTF
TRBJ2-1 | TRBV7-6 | CASSARLAALYNEQFF
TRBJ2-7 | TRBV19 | CASSIGTDYEQYF
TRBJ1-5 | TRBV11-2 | CASSLFGGSNQPQHF
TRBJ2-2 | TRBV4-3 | CASLALTGELFF
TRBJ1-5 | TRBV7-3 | CASSLTQGSRRRGNQPQHF
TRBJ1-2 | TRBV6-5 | CASSLGPGGDYGYTF
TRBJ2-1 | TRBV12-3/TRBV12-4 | CASSVQSYNEQFF
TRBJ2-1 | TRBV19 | CASRGDLAHEQFF
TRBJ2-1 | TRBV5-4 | CASSFFSGGYEQFF
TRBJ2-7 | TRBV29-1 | CSGGTGTGGEQYF
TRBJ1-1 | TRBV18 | CASSPLSKGSGNTEAFF
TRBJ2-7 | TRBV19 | CASPDTFGAYEQYF
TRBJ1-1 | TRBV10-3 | CAISEPGQGAAAAFF
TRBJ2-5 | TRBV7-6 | CASSLLAGGVQETQYF
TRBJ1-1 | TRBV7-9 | CASSWQGAITEAFF
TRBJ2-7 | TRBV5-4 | CASSERQGFSYEQYF
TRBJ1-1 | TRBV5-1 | CASSLYDTVPEAFF
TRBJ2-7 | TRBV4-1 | CASSQDLGQDRSYEQYF
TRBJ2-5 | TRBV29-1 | CSVEGSPVEETQYF
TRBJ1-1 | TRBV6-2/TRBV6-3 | CASSYTGGGHTEAFF
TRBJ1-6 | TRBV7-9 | CASSLEPAGRSNSPLHF
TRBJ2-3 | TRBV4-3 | CASSQDPSGGAADTQYF
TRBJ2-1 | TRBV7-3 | CASSLTFGDEQFF
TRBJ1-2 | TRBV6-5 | CASIDGVVGYTF
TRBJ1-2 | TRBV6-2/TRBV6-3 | CASSRGTGGNYGYTF
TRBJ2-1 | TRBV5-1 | CASTMAGGSSYNEQFF
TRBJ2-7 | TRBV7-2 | CASSLQGFSGNEQYF
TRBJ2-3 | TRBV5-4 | CASSERGGATDTQYF
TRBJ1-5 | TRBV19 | CASMPPGLDQPQHF
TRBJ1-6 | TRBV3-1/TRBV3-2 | CASDQGGGNSPLHF
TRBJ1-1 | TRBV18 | CASSEKSGQTEAFF